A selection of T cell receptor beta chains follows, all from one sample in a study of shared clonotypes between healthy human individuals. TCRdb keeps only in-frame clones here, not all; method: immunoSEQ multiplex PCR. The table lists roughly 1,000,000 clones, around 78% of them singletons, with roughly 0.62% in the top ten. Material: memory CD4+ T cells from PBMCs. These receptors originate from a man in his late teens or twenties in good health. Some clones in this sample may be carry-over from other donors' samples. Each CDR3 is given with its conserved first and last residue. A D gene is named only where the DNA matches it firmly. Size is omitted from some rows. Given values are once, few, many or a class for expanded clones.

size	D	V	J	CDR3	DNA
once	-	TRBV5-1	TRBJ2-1	CASTRESNEQFF	TGCGCCAGCACCCGAGAAAGCAATGAGCAGTTCTTC
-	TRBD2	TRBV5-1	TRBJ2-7	CASSPGLAGVEEQYF	TGCGCCAGCAGCCCCGGACTAGCGGGAGTGGAAGAGCAGTACTTC
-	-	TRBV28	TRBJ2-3	CASSLPPKIDTQYF	TGTGCCAGCAGTTTACCTCCCAAAATAGATACGCAGTATTTT
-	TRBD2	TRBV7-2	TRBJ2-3	CASSVAGGVSRDTQYF	TGTGCCAGCAGCGTAGCGGGAGGAGTATCAAGAGATACGCAGTATTTT
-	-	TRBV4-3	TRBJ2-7	CASSQEMLRSGQYF	TGCGCCAGCAGCCAAGAGATGCTTCGCTCGGGGCAGTACTTC
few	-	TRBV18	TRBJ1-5	CASSPEGTQPQHF	TGTGCCAGCTCTCCCGAGGGGACTCAGCCCCAGCATTTT
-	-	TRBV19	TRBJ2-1	CASSIAGEAYNEQFF	TGTGCCAGTAGTATAGCGGGAGAAGCCTACAATGAGCAGTTCTTC
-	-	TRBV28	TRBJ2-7	CASSFPQGSGARSSYEQYF	TGTGCCAGCAGTTTCCCACAGGGATCGGGGGCGCGCAGCTCCTACGAGCAGTACTTC
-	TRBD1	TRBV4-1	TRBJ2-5	CASSQESGTGAIGKETQYF	TGCGCCAGCAGCCAAGAGAGCGGGACAGGGGCTATAGGGAAAGAGACCCAGTACTTC
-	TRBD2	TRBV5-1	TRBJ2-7	CASRQTSGRATPYEQYF	TGCGCCAGCAGACAGACTAGCGGGAGGGCCACCCCCTACGAGCAGTACTTC
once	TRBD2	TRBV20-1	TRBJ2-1	CSAWTSGEQFF	TGCAGTGCCTGGACTAGCGGTGAGCAGTTCTTC
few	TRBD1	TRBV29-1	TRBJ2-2	CSATGANTGELFF	TGCAGTGCAACAGGGGCGAACACCGGGGAGCTGTTTTTT
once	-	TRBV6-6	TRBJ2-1	CASSYSVGMGQFF	TGTGCCAGCAGTTACTCCGTGGGAATGGGGCAGTTCTTC
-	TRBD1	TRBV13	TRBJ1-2	CASSLQSGTGYGYTF	TGTGCCAGCAGCTTACAATCCGGGACAGGCTATGGCTACACCTTC
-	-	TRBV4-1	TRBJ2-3	CASSQDTGLPLISTDTQYF	TGCGCCAGCAGCCAAGATACAGGACTGCCTTTAATTAGCACAGATACGCAGTATTTT
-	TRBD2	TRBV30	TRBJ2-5	CAWSKAGVLQETQYF	TGTGCCTGGAGTAAAGCGGGAGTGTTACAAGAGACCCAGTACTTC
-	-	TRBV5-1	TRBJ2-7	CASSLGASESYEQYF	TGCGCCAGCAGCCTGGGAGCTAGCGAATCCTACGAGCAGTACTTC
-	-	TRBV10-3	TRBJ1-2	CAISEVGGAYGYTF	TGTGCCATCAGTGAGGTGGGCGGGGCCTATGGCTACACCTTC
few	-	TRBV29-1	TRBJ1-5	CSVRFDAAQHF	TGCAGCGTTCGATTTGACGCGGCCCAGCATTTT
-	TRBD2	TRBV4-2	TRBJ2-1	CASSPVLADSLHEQFF	TGTGCCAGCAGCCCGGTACTAGCGGACTCCCTCCATGAGCAGTTCTTC
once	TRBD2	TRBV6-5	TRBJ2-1	CASSYSNGRVGNEQFF	TGTGCCAGCAGTTACTCCAACGGGAGGGTTGGCAATGAGCAGTTCTTC
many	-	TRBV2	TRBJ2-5	CASLQMQTQETQYF	TGTGCCAGCTTGCAGATGCAGACCCAAGAGACCCAGTACTTC
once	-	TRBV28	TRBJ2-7	CASSLGVFGSYEQYF	TGTGCCAGCAGTTTGGGGGTGTTTGGATCCTACGAGCAGTACTTC
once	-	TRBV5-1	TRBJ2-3	CASRLTTDTQYF	TGCGCCAGCAGGCTAACCACAGATACGCAGTATTTT
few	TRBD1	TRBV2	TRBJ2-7	CASRSWTGGSYEQYF	TGTGCCAGCAGATCATGGACAGGGGGCTCGTACGAGCAGTACTTC
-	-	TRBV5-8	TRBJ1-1	CASSLNSQGTEAFF	TGTGCCAGCAGCTTGAACAGCCAAGGGACTGAAGCTTTCTTT
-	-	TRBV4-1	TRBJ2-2	CASSQDPQSTGELFF	TGCGCCAGCAGCCAAGATCCCCAAAGCACCGGGGAGCTGTTTTTT
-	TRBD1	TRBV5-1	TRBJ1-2	CASSPGTGGGYGYTF	TGCGCCAGCAGCCCGGGGACAGGGGGCGGCTATGGCTACACCTTC
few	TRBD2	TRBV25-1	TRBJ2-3	CASSERRSSGSGDTQYF	TGTGCCAGCAGTGAAAGGCGGTCTAGCGGGAGTGGAGATACGCAGTATTTT
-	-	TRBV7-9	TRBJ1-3	CASSPSGDTIYF	TGTGCCAGCAGCCCCTCCGGGGACACCATATATTTT
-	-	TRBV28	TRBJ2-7	CASSLTGPYEQYF	TGTGCCAGCAGTTTAACAGGACCTTACGAGCAGTACTTC
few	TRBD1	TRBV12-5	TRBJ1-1	CARHERGHGTEAFF	TGTGCTCGACATGAGAGGGGGCATGGCACTGAAGCTTTCTTT
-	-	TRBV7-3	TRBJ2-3	CASSLSGADTQYF	TGTGCCAGCAGCTTGTCGGGGGCAGATACGCAGTATTTT
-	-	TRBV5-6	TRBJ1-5	CASSPYNRIEPQHF	TGTGCCAGCAGCCCTTATAACAGGATAGAGCCCCAGCATTTT
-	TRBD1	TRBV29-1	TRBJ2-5	CSVADRGPETQYF	TGCAGCGTAGCGGACAGGGGGCCGGAGACCCAGTACTTC
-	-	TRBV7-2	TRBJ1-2	CASSLALEYYGYTF	TGTGCCAGCAGCTTAGCGCTAGAGTACTATGGCTACACCTTC
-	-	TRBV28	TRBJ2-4	CASSPTSSKNIQYF	TGTGCCAGCAGTCCAACTAGCAGCAAAAACATTCAGTACTTC
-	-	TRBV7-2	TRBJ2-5	CASSLAGPSKTQYF	TGTGCCAGCAGCTTAGCAGGGCCCAGTAAGACCCAGTACTTC
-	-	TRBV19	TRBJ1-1	CASSLGQPGSEAFF	TGTGCCAGTAGTTTAGGGCAGCCCGGATCTGAAGCTTTCTTT
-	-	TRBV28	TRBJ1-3	CASSLRQLHSGNTIYF	TGTGCCAGCAGTTTACGACAGCTCCACTCTGGAAACACCATATATTTT
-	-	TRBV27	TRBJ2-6	CASRADGSSGANVLTF	TGTGCCAGCAGGGCGGACGGGAGCTCTGGGGCCAACGTCCTGACTTTC
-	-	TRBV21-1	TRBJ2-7	CASSKGRAVSSYEQYF	TGTGCCAGCAGCAAAGGGCGAGCCGTTAGCTCCTACGAGCAGTACTTC
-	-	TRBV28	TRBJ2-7	CARSTGEQYF	TGTGCCAGGTCCACAGGGGAGCAGTACTTC
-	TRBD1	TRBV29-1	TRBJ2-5	CSVRKGGLETQYF	TGCAGCGTGAGGAAAGGGGGCCTTGAGACCCAGTACTTC
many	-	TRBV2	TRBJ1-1	CASGSEMNTEAFF	TGTGCCAGCGGGTCAGAGATGAACACTGAAGCTTTCTTT
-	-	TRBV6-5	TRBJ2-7	CASSLQGQQYF	TGTGCCAGCAGCCTACAGGGCCAGCAGTACTTC
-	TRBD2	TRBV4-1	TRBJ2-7	CASSQVSGRAGYEQYF	TGCGCCAGCAGCCAAGTCTCCGGGAGGGCCGGGTACGAGCAGTACTTC
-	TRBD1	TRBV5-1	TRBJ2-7	CASSLGEGARRQYF	TGCGCCAGCAGCTTGGGCGAGGGGGCGCGCAGGCAGTACTTC
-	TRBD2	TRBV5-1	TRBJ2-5	CASSSRTSEETQYF	TGCGCCAGCAGCTCCCGGACTAGCGAAGAGACCCAGTACTTC
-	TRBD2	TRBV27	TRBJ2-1	CASSVSGSSYNEQFF	TGTGCCAGCAGTGTTAGCGGGAGCTCCTACAATGAGCAGTTCTTC
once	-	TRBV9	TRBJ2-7	CASSVGAGNSYEQYF	TGTGCCAGCAGCGTAGGGGCAGGGAACTCCTACGAGCAGTACTTC